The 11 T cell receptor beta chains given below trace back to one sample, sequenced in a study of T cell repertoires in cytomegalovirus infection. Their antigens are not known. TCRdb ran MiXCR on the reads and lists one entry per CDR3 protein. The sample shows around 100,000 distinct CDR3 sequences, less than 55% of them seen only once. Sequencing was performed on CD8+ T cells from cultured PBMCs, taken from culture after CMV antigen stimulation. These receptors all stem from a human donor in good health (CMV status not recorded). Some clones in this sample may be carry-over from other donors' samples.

In nucleotides, the CDR3 is TGTGCCATCAGGAGCCCGTATAAGAACACTGAAGCTTTCTTT. Its protein product is CAIRSPYKNTEAFF. The gene calls are TRBV10-3 and TRBJ1-1; D unresolved. Germline-derived CDR1 and CDR2 are ENHRY and SYGVKD. This CDR3 region has 14 residues. Trimming pared 6 bases from V and 1 base from J, leaving 12 bases between.

The CDR3 reads CASSQNRGGTEQYF. CDR3 nucleotide sequence: TGCGCCAGCAGCCAAAATAGGGGAGGGACCGAGCAGTACTTC. This chain uses TRBV4-1 with TRBJ2-7, with 7 bases aligning to TRBD2. The trim removed 2 bases at V and 6 bases at J, leaving 7 bases unmatched. The CDR3 runs to 14 residues. Germline V gene data show CDR1 as MGHRA and CDR2 as YSYEKL.

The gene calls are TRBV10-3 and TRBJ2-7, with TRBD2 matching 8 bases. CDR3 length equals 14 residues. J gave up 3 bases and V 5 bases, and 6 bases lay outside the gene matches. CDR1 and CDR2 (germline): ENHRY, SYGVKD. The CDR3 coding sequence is TGTGCCATCAGTTATACCGGGACTAGCTACGAGCAGTACTTC. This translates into CAISYTGTSYEQYF.

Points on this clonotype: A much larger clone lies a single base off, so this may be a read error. Here the CDR3 reads CASNVDNGGAYEQYF. The CDR3 DNA reads TGTGCCAGCAACGTAGATAACGGGGGAGCCTACGAGCAGTACTTC. V and J are TRBV9 and TRBJ2-7, with D possibly being TRBD2 (6 bases). This CDR3 has 15 residues. Germline assignment: CDR1 SGDLS and CDR2 YYNGEE. Full variable domain (rest looked up from reference TRBV9 and TRBJ2-7): DSGVTQTPKHLITATGQRVTLRCSPRSGDLSVYWYQQSLDQGLQFLIQYYNGEERAKGNILERFSAQQFPDLHSELNLSSLELGDSALYFCASNVDNGGAYEQYFGPGTRLTVT.

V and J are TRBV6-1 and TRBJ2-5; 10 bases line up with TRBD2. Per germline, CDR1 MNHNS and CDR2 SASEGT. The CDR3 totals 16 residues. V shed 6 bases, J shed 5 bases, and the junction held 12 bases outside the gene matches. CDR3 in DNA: TGTGCCAGCAGCCCTACCCTAGCGGGGGTGGGGGAGACCCAGTACTTC. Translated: CASSPTLAGVGETQYF.

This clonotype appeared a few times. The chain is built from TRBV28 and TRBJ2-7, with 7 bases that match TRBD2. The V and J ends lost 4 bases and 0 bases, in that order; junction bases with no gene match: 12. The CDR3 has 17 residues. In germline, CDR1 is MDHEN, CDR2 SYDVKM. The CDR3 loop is CASSSRGDGPSSYEQYF. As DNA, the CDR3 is TGTGCCAGCAGTTCTCGGGGGGACGGCCCGAGCTCCTACGAGCAGTACTTC.

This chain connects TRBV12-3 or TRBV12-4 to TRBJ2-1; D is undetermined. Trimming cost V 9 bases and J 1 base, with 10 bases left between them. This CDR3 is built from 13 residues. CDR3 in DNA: TGTGCCAGTGCGGCCCAGTCCTACAATGAGCAGTTCTTC. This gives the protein CASAAQSYNEQFF.

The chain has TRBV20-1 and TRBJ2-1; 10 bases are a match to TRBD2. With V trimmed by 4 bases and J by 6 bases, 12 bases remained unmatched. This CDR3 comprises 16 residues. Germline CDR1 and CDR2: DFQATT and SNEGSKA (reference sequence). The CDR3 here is CSAIGLAGDPLNEQFF. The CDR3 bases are TGCAGTGCTATAGGCCTAGCGGGGGATCCTCTCAATGAGCAGTTCTTC.

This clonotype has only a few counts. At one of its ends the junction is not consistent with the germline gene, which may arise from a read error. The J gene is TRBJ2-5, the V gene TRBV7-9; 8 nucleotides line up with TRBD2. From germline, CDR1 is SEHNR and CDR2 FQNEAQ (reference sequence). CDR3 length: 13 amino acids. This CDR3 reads CASSVAGRETQYF. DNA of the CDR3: TGTGCCAGCAGCGTAGCGGGGAGAGAGACCCAGTACTTC.

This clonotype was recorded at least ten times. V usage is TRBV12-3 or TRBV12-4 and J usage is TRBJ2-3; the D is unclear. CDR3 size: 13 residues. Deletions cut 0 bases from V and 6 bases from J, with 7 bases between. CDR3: CASSLAGSDTQYF. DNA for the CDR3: TGTGCCAGCAGTTTAGCGGGGTCGGATACGCAGTATTTT.

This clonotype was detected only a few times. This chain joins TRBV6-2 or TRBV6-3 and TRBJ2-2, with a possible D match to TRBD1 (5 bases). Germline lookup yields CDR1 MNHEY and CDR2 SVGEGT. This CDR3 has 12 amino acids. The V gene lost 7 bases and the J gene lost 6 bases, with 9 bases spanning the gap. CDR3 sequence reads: CASIRESGELFF. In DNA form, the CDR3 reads TGTGCCAGCATCAGGGAATCCGGGGAGCTGTTTTTT.